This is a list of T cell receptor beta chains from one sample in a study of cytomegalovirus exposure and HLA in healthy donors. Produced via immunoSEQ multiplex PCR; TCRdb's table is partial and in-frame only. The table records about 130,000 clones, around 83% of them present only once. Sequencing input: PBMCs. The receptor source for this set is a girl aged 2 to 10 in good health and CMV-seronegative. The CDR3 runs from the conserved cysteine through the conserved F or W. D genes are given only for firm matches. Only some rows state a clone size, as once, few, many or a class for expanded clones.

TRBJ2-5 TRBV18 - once TGTGCCAGCCAGGGGGGCCAAGAGACCCAGTACTTC CASQGGQETQYF
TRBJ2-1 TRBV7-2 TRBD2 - TGTGCCAGCAGCTTAGCGCCAGCGGGGGCGGACAATGAGCAGTTCTTC CASSLAPAGADNEQFF
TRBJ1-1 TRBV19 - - TGTGCCAGTAGCCTAACCATGTATCTTGAAGCTTTCTTT CASSLTMYLEAFF
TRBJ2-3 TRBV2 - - TGTGCCAGCAGTGGAAGAGGCCAGATCTGGGCAGATACGCAGTATTTT CASSGRGQIWADTQYF
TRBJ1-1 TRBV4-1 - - TGCGCCAGCAGCCAAGTTCAAGACATGAACACTGAAGCTTTCTTT CASSQVQDMNTEAFF
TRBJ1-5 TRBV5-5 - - TGTGCCAGCAGCCTGCAGGGGATTAGCAATCAGCCCCAGCATTTT CASSLQGISNQPQHF
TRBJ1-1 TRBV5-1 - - TGCGCCAGCAGTCAAAACAGGGAGTCGTACACTGAAGCTTTCTTT CASSQNRESYTEAFF
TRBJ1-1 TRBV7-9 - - TGTGCCAGCAGCCCGACAGGGAACACTGAAGCTTTCTTT CASSPTGNTEAFF
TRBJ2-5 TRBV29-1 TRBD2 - TGCAGCGGGGGGTTGGGCGGGAGGGCCAAACCGGGGGAGACCCAGTACTTC CSGGLGGRAKPGETQYF
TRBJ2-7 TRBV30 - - TGTGCCTGCTCATCTTCGGGTTACGAGCAGTACTTC CACSSSGYEQYF
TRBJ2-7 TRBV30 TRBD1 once TGTGCCTGGACAGGGGGCTACGAGCAGTACTTC CAWTGGYEQYF
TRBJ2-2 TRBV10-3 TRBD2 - TGTGCCATCAATGGACTAGCGGGAGATACCGGGGAGCTGTTTTTT CAINGLAGDTGELFF
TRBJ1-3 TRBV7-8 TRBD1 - TGTGCCAGCAGCGAGACAGGGGATGGAAACACCATATATTTT CASSETGDGNTIYF
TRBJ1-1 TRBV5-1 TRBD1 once TGCGCCAGCAGCTTGGGGCCGAGGTACAGGGACAGGAACACTGAAGCTTTCTTT CASSLGPRYRDRNTEAFF
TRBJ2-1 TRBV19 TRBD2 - TGTGCCAGTAGTTTAGCGGGAGTAACCTACAATGAGCAGTTCTTC CASSLAGVTYNEQFF
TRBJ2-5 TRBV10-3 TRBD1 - TGTGCCATCAGTGCCACCGACAGGGGACGGGAGACCCAGTACTTC CAISATDRGRETQYF
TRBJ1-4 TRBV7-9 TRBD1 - TGTGCCAGCAGCGAACGACAGGGAATTAATGAAAAACTGTTTTTT CASSERQGINEKLFF
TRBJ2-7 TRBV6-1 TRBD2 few TGTGCCAGCAGTGGGAGCCTAGCGGGGGGGATGTACGAGCAGTACTTC CASSGSLAGGMYEQYF
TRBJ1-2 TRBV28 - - TGTGCCAGTGACGACCGGAGCTTTAGCTATGGCTACACCTTC CASDDRSFSYGYTF
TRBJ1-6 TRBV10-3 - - TGTGCCATCTCTGACCTCAACAGGGATAATTCACCCCTCCACTTT CAISDLNRDNSPLHF
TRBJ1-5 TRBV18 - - TGTGCCAGCTCACCGGGGGGGGGTCAGCCCCAGCATTTT CASSPGGGQPQHF
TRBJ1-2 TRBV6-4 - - TGTGCCAGCAGTGACATTGGGGGCGTTGGCTACACCTTC CASSDIGGVGYTF